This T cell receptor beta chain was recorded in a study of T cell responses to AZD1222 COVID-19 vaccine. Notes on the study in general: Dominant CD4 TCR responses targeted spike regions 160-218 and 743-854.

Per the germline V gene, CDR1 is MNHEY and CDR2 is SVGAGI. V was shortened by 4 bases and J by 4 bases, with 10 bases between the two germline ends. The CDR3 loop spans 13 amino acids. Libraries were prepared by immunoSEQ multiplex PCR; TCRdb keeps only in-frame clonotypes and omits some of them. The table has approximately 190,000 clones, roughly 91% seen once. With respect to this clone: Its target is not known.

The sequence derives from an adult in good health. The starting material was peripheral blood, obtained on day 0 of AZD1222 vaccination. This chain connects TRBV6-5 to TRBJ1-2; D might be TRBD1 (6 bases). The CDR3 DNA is TGTGCCAGCAGTTGGACAGAGAGCTATGGCTACACCTTC. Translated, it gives CASSWTESYGYTF.